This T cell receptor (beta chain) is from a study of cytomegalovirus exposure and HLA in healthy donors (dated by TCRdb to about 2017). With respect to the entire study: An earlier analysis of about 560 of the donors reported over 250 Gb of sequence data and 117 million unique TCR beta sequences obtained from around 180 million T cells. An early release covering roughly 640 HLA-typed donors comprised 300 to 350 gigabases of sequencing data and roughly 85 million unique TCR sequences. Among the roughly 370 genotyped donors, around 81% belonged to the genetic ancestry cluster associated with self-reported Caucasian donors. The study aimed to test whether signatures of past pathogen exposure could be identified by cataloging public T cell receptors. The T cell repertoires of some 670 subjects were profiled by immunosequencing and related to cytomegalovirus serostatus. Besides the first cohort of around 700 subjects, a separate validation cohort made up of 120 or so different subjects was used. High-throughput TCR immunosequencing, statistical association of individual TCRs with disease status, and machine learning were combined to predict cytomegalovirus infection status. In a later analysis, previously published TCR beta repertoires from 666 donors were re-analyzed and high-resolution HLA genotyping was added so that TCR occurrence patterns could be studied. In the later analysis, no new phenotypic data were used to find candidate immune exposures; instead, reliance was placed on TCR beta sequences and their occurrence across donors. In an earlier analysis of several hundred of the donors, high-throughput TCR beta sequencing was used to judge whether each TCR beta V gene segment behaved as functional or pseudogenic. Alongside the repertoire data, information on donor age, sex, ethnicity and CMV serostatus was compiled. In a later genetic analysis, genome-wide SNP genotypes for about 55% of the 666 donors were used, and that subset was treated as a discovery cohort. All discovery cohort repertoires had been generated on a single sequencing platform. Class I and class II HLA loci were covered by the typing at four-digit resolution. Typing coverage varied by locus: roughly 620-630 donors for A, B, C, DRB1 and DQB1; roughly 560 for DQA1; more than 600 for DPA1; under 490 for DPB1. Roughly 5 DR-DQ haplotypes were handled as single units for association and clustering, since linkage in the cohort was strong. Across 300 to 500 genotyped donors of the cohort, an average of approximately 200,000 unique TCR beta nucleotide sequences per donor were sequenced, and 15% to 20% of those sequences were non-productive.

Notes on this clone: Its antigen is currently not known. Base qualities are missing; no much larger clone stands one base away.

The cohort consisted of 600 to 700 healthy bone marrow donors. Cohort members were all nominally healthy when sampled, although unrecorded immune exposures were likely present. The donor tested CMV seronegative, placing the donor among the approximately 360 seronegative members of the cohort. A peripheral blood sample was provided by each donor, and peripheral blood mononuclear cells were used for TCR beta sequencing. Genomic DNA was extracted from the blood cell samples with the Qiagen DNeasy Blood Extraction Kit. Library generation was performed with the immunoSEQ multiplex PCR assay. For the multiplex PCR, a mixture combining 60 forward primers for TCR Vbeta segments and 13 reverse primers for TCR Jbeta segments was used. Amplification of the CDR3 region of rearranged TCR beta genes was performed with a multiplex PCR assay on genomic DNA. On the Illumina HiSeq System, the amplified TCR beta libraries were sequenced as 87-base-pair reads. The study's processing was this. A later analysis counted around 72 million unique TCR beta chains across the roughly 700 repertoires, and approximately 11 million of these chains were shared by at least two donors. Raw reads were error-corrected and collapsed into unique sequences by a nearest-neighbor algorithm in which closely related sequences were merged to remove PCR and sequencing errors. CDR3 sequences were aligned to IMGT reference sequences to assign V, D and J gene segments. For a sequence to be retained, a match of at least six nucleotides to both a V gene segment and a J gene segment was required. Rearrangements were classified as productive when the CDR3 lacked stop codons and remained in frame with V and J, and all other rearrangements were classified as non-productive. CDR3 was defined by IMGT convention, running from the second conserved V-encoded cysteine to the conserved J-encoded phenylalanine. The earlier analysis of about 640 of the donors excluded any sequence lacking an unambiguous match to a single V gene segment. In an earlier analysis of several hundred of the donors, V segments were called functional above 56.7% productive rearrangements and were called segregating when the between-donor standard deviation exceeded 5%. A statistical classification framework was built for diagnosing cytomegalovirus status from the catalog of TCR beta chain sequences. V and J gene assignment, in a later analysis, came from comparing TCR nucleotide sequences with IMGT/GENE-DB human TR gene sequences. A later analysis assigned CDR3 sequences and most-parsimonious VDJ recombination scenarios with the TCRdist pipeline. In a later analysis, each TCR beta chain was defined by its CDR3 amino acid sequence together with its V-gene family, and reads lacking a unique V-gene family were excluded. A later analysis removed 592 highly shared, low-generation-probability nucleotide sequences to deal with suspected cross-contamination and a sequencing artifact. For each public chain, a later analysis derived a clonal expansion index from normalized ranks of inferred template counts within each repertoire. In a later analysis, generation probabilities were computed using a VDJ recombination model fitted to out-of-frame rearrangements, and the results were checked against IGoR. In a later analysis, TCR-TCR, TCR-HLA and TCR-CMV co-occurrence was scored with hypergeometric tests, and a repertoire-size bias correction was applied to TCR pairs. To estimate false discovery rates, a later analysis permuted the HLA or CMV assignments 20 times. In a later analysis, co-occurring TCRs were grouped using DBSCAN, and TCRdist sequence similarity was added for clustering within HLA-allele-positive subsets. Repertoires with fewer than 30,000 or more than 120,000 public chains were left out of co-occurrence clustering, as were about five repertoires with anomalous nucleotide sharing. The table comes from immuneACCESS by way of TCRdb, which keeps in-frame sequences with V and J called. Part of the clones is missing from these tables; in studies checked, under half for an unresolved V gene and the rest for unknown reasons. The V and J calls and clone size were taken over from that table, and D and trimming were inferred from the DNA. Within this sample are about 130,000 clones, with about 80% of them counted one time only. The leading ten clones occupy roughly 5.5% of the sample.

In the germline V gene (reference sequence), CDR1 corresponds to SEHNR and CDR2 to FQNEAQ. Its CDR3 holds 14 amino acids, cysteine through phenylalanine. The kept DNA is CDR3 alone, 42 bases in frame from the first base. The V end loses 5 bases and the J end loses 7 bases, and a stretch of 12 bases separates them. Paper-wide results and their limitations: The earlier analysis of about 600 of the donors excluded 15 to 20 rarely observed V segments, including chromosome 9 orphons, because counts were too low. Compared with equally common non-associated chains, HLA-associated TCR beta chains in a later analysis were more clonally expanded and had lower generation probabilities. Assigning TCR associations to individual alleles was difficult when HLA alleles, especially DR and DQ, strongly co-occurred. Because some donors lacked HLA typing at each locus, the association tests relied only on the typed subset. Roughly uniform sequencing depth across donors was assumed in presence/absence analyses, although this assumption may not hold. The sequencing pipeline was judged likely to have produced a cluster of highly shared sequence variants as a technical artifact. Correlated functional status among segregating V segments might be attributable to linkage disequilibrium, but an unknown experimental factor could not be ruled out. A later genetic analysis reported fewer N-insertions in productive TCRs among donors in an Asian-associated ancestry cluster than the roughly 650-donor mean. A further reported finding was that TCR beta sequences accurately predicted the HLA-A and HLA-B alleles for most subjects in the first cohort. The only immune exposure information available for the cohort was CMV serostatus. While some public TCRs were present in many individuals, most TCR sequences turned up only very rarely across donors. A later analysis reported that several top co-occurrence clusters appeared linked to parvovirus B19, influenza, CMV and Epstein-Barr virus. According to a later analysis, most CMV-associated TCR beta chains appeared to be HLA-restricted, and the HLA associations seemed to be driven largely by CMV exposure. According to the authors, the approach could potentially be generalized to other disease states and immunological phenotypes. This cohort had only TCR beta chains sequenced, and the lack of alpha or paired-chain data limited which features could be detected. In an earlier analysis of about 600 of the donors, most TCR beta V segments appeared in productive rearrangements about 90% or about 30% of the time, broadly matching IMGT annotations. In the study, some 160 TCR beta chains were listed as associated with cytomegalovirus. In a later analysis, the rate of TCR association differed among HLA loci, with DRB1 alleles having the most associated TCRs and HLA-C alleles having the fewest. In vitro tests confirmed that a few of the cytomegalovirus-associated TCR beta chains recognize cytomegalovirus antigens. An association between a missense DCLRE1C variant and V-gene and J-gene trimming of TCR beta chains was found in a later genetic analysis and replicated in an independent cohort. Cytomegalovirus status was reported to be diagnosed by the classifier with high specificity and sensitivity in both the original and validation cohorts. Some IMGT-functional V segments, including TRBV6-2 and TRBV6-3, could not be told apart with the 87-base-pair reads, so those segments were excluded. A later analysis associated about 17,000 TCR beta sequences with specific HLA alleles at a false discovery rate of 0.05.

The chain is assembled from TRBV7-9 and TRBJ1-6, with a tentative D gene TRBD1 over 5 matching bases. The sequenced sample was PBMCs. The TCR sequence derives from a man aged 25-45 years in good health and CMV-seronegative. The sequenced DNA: TGTGCCAGCAGCCGACAGACAGACAATTCACCCCTCCACTTT. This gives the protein CASSRQTDNSPLHF.